The sample holds many counts of the clone carrying this T cell receptor beta chain. Its antigen is unknown. The sample originates from a study of neurological immune-mediated disorders. The ends were cut back, 2 bases at V and 1 base at J, with 11 bases in the middle. This CDR3 has 16 residues. In germline, CDR1 is SGHTA, CDR2 FQGNSA. Broader study findings: Phylogenetic grouping put 18 of 34 multiple sclerosis patients' repertoires into one related-CDR3 cluster, a possible signature. Neither clinical nor MRI features showed any association with the multiple sclerosis repertoire cluster, and the authors stated that larger cohorts are needed.

From 15-18 subjects, over 200 million TCR-beta sequences were obtained in each sequencing run. Using its own MiXCR run on the 5' RACE reads, TCRdb lists one record per CDR3 protein. The sample comprises more than 40,000 distinct CDR3 sequences, 3% of which are singletons, and over 13% rests with the top ten. The origin of this receptor is a woman aged 45-65 years with multiple sclerosis. This rearrangement joins TRBV7-2 to TRBJ2-2; D perhaps matches TRBD2 (6 bases). Material: PBMCs. The DNA for the CDR3 is TGTGCCAGCAGCTTATTTCCGGGACTGAACACCGGGGAGCTGTTTTTT. Protein sequence: CASSLFPGLNTGELFF.